This T cell receptor beta chain was sequenced for a study of shared clonotypes between healthy human individuals. Evenly divided among several immunoSEQ plates was the genomic DNA of each subset. In the source study's methods: ImmunoSEQ output held junction-only sequences without quality scores, so filtering differed. Assay: immunoSEQ multiplex PCR; the TCRdb copy retains only in-frame clones and omits some. V and J calls and clone size are given by that table; D and trimming were obtained from the DNA. The sample gives around 940,000 clones, 76% of which show up once; approximately 1.5% is in the top ten. Trimming removed 0 bases at V and 2 bases at J, with 11 bases between. The germline V gene has CDR1 SGHDT and CDR2 YYEEEE. The CDR3 loop spans 15 amino acids. To note about this clone: The antigen is not known.

Both subsets, CD45RA+ naive and CD45RA-negative memory, were split from the CD4+ cells. Study-wide results and limits: Between several donors, naive CD4 clonotypes were shared at a level of approximately 5%.

The genes are TRBV5-6 and TRBJ1-2; the D gene is possibly TRBD1 (5 bases). Sequencing was carried out using memory CD4+ T cells sorted from blood. Subset meaning: CD45RA-negative fraction. This receptor was taken from a man between 18 and 35 years old in good health. CDR3 sequence: CASSLGGRDNYGYTF. The CDR3 DNA reads TGTGCCAGCAGCTTGGGTGGCAGGGACAACTATGGCTACACCTTC.